In this sample, the clone carrying this T cell receptor (beta chain) turned up a few times. Its antigen remains unidentified. These data originate in a study of cytomegalovirus exposure and HLA in healthy donors. Study summary: A previous analysis identified approximately 110 million unique TCR beta sequences derived from around 180 million T cells. Ancestry clustering placed 81% of approximately 420 genotyped donors in the Caucasian-associated cluster.

Study findings and constraints: A highly shared variant cluster was judged a likely technical artifact.

A multiplex PCR was run with 60 Vbeta primers and 13 Jbeta primers. Assay: immunoSEQ multiplex PCR; the TCRdb copy retains only in-frame clones and omits some. Of fewer than 150,000 clones listed, approximately 70% are singletons. Sequencing was carried out using PBMCs. The receptor's source is a human donor in good health.

CDR3 DNA: TGTGCCAGTAGTATAATGCGGTCGACGGGCAATGAGCAGTTCTTC. Protein: CASSIMRSTGNEQFF. The chain employs TRBV19 and TRBJ2-1; D is ambiguous. Trimming stripped 2 bases from V and 6 bases from J, with 14 bases between. CDR1 LNHDA and CDR2 SQIVND come from the germline V gene (reference sequence). The CDR3 extends over 15 amino acids. Looking up the rest from reference TRBV19 and TRBJ2-1 gives the full variable domain: DGGITQSPKYLFRKEGQNVTLSCEQNLNHDAMYWYRQDPGQGLRLIYYSQIVNDFQKGDIAEGYSVSREKKESFPLTVTSAQKNPTAFYLCASSIMRSTGNEQFFGPGTRLTVL.